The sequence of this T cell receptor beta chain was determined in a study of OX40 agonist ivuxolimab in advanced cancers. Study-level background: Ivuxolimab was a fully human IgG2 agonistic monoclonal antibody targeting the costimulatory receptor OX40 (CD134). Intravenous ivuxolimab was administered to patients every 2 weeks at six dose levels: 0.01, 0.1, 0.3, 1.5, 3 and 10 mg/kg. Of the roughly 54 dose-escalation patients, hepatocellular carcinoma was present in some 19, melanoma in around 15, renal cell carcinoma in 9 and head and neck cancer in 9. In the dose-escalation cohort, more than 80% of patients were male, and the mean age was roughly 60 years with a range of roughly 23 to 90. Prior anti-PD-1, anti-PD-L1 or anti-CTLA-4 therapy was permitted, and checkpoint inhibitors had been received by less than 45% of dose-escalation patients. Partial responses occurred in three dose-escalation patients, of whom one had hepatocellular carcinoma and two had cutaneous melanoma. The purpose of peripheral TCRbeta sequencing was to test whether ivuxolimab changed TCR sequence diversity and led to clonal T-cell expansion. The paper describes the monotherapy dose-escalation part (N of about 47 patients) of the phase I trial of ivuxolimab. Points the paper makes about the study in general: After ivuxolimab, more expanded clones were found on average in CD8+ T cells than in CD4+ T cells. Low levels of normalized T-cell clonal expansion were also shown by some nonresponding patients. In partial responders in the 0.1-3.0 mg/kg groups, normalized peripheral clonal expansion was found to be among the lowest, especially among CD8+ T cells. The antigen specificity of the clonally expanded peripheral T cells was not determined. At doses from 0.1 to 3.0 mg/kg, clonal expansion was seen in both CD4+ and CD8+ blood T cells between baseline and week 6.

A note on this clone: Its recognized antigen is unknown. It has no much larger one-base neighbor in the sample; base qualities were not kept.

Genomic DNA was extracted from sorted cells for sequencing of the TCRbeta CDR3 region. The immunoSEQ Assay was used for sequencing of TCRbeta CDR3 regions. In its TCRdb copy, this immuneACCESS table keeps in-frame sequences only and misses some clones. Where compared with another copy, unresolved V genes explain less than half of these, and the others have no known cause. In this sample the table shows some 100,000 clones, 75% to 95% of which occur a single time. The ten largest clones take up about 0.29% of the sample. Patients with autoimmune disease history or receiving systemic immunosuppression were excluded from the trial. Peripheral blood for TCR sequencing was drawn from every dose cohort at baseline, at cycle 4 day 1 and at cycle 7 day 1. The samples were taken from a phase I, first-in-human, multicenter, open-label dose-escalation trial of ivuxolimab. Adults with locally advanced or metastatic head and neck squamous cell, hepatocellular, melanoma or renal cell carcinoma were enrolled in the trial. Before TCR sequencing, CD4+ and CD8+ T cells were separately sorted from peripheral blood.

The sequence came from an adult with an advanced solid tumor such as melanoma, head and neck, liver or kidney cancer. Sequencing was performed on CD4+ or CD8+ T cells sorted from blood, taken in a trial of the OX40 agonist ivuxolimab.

The nucleotides read TGTGCCAGCACCCCGAGACAGGGGGTGAATACGCAGTATTTT. Its coded protein is CASTPRQGVNTQYF. The chain joins TRBV6-5 to TRBJ2-3, and 9 bases in between align with TRBD1. As encoded in the germline V gene, CDR1 is MNHEY while CDR2 is SVGAGI. From cysteine to phenylalanine, the CDR3 is 14 amino acids long. Only the CDR3 DNA stays, 42 bases, in frame from base 1. Compared with germline, V lacks 7 bases and J lacks 7 bases; bases without a gene match: 9.